The count of the clone carrying this T cell receptor (beta chain) is one. In terms of age and location, participants ranged from roughly 18 to 95 years and lived in under 30 US areas. Self-reported history from a screening survey and questionnaire set each donor's cohort. Recovered Cohort 3 donors showed two negative PCRs, clearance, or symptom resolution. Under the authors' procedure: Estimated nucleated cell counts came from reference gene primer amplification. The repertoire was sequenced with immunoSEQ multiplex PCR; TCRdb's copy has only in-frame clones and lacks some. The V and J calls and clone size were taken over from that table, and D and trimming were inferred from the DNA. The sample includes around 220,000 clones, about 90% of them seen just once. This specimen comes from a study of blood T cell repertoires in COVID-19. Germline trimming cut 3 bases from V and 2 bases from J; bases unmatched to any gene: 11. In germline, CDR1 is SGDLS, CDR2 YYNGEE. The CDR3 sequence is 17 residues long.

Sequenced material: PBMCs or T cells enriched from blood (not recorded which). This TCR was sampled from a woman under 30 who had recovered from COVID-19. The chain links TRBV9 to TRBJ1-3; 7 bases are shared with TRBD1. The CDR3 coding sequence is TGTGCCAGCAGCGAACCGACAGGGAATCTCGCTGGAAACACCATATATTTT. The encoded protein is CASSEPTGNLAGNTIYF.